This T cell receptor (beta chain) was recovered during a study of blood T cells in healthy people across ages. The study, taken as a whole, reports: Not knowing donor CMV status may have confounded expanded clonotype changes. Age advanced and TCR beta diversity per million T cells fell, roughly linearly. A strong correlation was found between TCR beta diversity and the percentage of naive T cells.

V lost 0 bases and J lost 0; bases outside the gene matches: 8. The CDR3 loop spans 18 amino acids. Looked up from germline, CDR1 is SGHDN and CDR2 is FVKESK. Comment on this clonotype: What it binds is unknown.

Extractions gave at least 5 micrograms of total RNA per sample. Combining a sample-barcoded 5' primer with a J-beta primer mix, a second PCR ran for about 6 to 12 cycles. TCRdb re-called the 5' RACE reads through MiXCR, storing one row per CDR3 protein. The table records roughly 2 million distinct CDR3 sequences, around 48% of them present only once. The TCR sequence derives from a woman aged 40 to 50 in good health. This chain joins TRBV14 and TRBJ2-3, with 8 bases aligning to TRBD2. The sample comprised blood. CDR3 sequence reads: CASSQDEIAGSSTDTQYF. In DNA form, the CDR3 reads TGTGCCAGCAGCCAAGATGAAATAGCGGGGAGTAGCACAGATACGCAGTATTTT. Drawing the rest from reference TRBV14 and TRBJ2-3, the complete variable domain is EAGVTQFPSHSVIEKGQTVTLRCDPISGHDNLYWYRRVMGKEIKFLLHFVKESKQDESGMPNNRFLAERTGGTYSTLKVQPAELEDSGVYFCASSQDEIAGSSTDTQYFGPGTRLTVL.